This T cell receptor (beta chain) was captured in a study of blood T cell repertoires in COVID-19. Those enrolled, adults aged roughly 18 to 89 years, came from about two dozen US areas. Repertoires were generated with immunoSEQ multiplex PCR, while TCRdb's copy carries only in-frame clones and drops some. This sample has roughly 250,000 clones, with around 90% found just once. This receptor was taken from a woman aged 30 to 39 with acute COVID-19. Sequences were obtained from PBMCs or T cells enriched from blood (not recorded which).

CDR3 nucleotide sequence: TGTGCCAGCAGCTTGTTCGGGAATGGCTACACCTTC. It encodes CASSLFGNGYTF. This chain joins TRBV5-4 and TRBJ1-2; no definite D call. The ends were cut back, 1 base at V and 6 bases at J, with 7 bases in the middle. The CDR3 length is 12 residues. Per germline, CDR1 SGHNT and CDR2 YYREEE (reference sequence).